The 32 T cell receptor beta chains listed next were all sequenced from one sample in a study of T cell responses to AZD1222 COVID-19 vaccine. TCRdb's copy holds only in-frame clones and misses some; the assay was immunoSEQ multiplex PCR. The sample records 150,000 or so clones, roughly 86% being singletons. The source was peripheral blood, collected on day 0 of AZD1222 vaccination. All receptors derive from an adult in good health.

The V gene is TRBV5-1, the J gene TRBJ1-6, with 8 bases matching TRBD1. This CDR3 spans 16 amino acids. V shed 5 bases and J 4 bases; nucleotides not matched to a gene: 8. Germline CDR1 SGHRS, CDR2 YFSETQ. The CDR3 sequence is CASSPGQGHYNSPLHF. The CDR3 DNA reads as TGCGCCAGCAGTCCTGGACAGGGCCATTATAATTCACCCCTCCACTTT.

The chain uses TRBV7-8 and TRBJ1-4; 9 bases match TRBD1. With V trimmed by 5 bases and J by 4 bases, 2 bases remained unmatched. The CDR3 spans 14 residues. Germline CDR1 reads SGHVS; CDR2 reads FQNEAQ. CDR3 sequence: CASSPTGGNEKLFF. The CDR3 region has the DNA TGTGCCAGCAGCCCGACAGGGGGTAATGAAAAACTGTTTTTT.

The chain links TRBV4-3 to TRBJ1-2; TRBD1 aligns across 9 bases. The V gene's germline CDR1 is LGHNA and CDR2 YSLEER. This CDR3 has 16 residues. V was pared by 1 base and J by 5 bases, with 8 bases of the junction left unmatched. The DNA of the CDR3 is TGCGCCAGCAGCCAAGGGAACACACAGGGGGCGTATGGCTACACCTTC. Translation: CASSQGNTQGAYGYTF.

The chain recombines TRBV29-1 with TRBJ1-6; 8 bases agree with TRBD1. J lost 7 bases, V lost 4 bases, and 3 bases had no gene match. Germline CDR1 reads SQVTM; CDR2 reads ANQGSEA. This CDR3 comprises 13 residues. The CDR3 DNA reads TGCAGCGTTGGGACAGGGCAGAATTCACCCCTCCACTTT. This translates into CSVGTGQNSPLHF.

The chain combines TRBV15 with TRBJ1-1, with a possible D match to TRBD1 (5 bases). Germline values: CDR1 LNHNV, CDR2 YYDKDF (reference sequence). V was clipped by 1 base and J by 5 bases, with 17 bases between them. The CDR3 runs to 16 residues. The CDR3 here is CATSRGLSGGRTEAFF. CDR3 sequence (DNA): TGTGCCACCAGCAGAGGATTGAGCGGGGGAAGAACTGAAGCTTTCTTT.

The rearrangement joins TRBV5-1 to TRBJ2-7; D gene uncertain. The CDR3 loop spans 13 amino acids. The germline gives CDR1 SGHRS, CDR2 YFSETQ. V was pared by 7 bases and J by 1 base, with 12 bases between. The CDR3 coding sequence is TGCGCCAGCTCACGGACCCAATCCTACGAGCAGTACTTC. Translated: CASSRTQSYEQYF. Supplemented by reference TRBV5-1 and TRBJ2-7, the full variable domain reads KAGVTQTPRYLIKTRGQQVTLSCSPISGHRSVSWYQQTPGQGLQFLFEYFSETQRNKGNFPGRFSGRQFSNSRSEMNVSTLELGDSALYLCASSRTQSYEQYFGPGTRLTVT.

This clone was seen more than once but under ten times. V and J are TRBV19 and TRBJ2-3, with D hard to call. The CDR3 is 12 amino acids. Trimming stripped 1 base from V and 4 bases from J, with 3 bases between. Germline CDR1 LNHDA, CDR2 SQIVND (reference sequence). CDR3 nucleotide sequence: TGTGCCAGTAGTATAGGTCCAGATACGCAGTATTTT. It specifies CASSIGPDTQYF.

This clone was recorded only once. V and J are TRBV7-2 and TRBJ2-1, with 8 bases matching TRBD2. With V trimmed by 1 base and J by 9 bases, 5 bases remained unmatched. Germline V gene data show CDR1 as SGHTA and CDR2 as FQGNSA. The CDR3 is 14 amino acids. In DNA form, the CDR3 reads TGTGCCAGCAGCTTAGGCGGGACTAGTGCTGAGCAGTTCTTC. Protein: CASSLGGTSAEQFF.

CDR3 protein: CASSLVGGPYEQYF. CDR3 in DNA: TGTGCCAGCAGCTTAGTCGGGGGGCCCTACGAGCAGTACTTC. The rearrangement joins TRBV7-8 to TRBJ2-7, with a tentative D call TRBD2 (7 bases). The CDR3 sequence is 14 residues long. V lost 1 base and J lost 2, with 9 bases in between. The germline V gene encodes CDR1 SGHVS and CDR2 FQNEAQ.

The V gene is TRBV7-2, the J gene TRBJ2-7, with D possibly TRBD2 on 6 matching bases. Germline V gene lookup returns CDR1 SGHTA and CDR2 FQGNSA. The CDR3 has 13 amino acids. V was shortened by 0 bases and J by 3 bases, with 6 bases between the two germline ends. The CDR3 region is CASSLARDYEQYF. In nucleotides, the CDR3 is TGTGCCAGCAGCTTAGCGCGGGACTACGAGCAGTACTTC.

V and J are TRBV9 and TRBJ2-2; no reliable D call. Trimming stripped 5 bases from V and 3 bases from J, with 11 bases between. This CDR3 is 14 amino acids long. The V gene's germline CDR1 is SGDLS and CDR2 YYNGEE. CDR3 sequence: CASRPTGHTGELFF. The CDR3 region has the DNA TGTGCCAGCAGACCTACCGGGCACACCGGGGAGCTGTTTTTT.

This sequence joins TRBV6-5 and TRBJ1-1, with D perhaps matching TRBD1 (6 bases). The CDR3 runs to 14 residues. CDR1 is MNHEY, CDR2 SVGAGI, per germline. The V gene lost 6 bases and the J gene lost 3 bases, with 14 bases spanning the gap. The CDR3 region is CASRYRVKDTEAFF. For the CDR3, the DNA is TGTGCCAGCAGATACAGGGTTAAGGACACTGAAGCTTTCTTT.

The chain has TRBV9 and TRBJ1-2; 8 bases line up with TRBD1. The CDR3 runs to 14 residues. From germline, CDR1 is SGDLS and CDR2 YYNGEE. The J segment lost 2 bases and the V segment lost 1 base, leaving 1 base of the junction unmatched. CDR3 sequence: CASSVTGGNYGYTF. The CDR3, as DNA: TGTGCCAGCAGCGTAACAGGGGGGAACTATGGCTACACCTTC.

The V call is TRBV2, the J call TRBJ1-1; D uncertain. CDR3 length equals 13 residues. Germline assignment: CDR1 SNHLY and CDR2 FYNNEI. Trimming removed 4 bases at V and 0 bases at J, with 6 bases between. CDR3 sequence: CASSVFVNTEAFF. The CDR3 bases are TGTGCCAGCAGTGTTTTTGTGAACACTGAAGCTTTCTTT.

This clone was seen just once. V is TRBV28 and J is TRBJ1-5, with 11 bases fitting TRBD1. CDR3 size: 15 residues. The V gene's germline CDR1 is MDHEN and CDR2 SYDVKM. J lost 7 bases, V lost 5 bases, and 7 bases had no gene match. This chain's CDR3 is CASSPPGTGGQPQHF. The CDR3 nucleotides read TGTGCCAGCAGTCCCCCCGGGACAGGGGGACAGCCCCAGCATTTT.

V is TRBV28 and J is TRBJ2-1; D might be TRBD1 (6 bases). Germline values: CDR1 MDHEN, CDR2 SYDVKM. The CDR3 spans 15 residues. Trimming shortened V by 3 bases and J by 2 bases, and 11 bases separated the two germline ends. The CDR3 coding sequence is TGTGCCAGCAGTTTCTCAGGGGCCCCCTACAATGAGCAGTTCTTC. Protein product: CASSFSGAPYNEQFF.

V gene TRBV18 combines with J gene TRBJ1-6, with 9 bases that match TRBD1. V dropped 6 bases and J dropped 8; count of bases not matched to a gene: 8. The CDR3 is made up of 15 amino acids. The V gene's germline CDR1 is KGHSH and CDR2 LQKENI. The CDR3 coding sequence is TGTGCCAGCTCCCCGGGACAGGGATCGGATTCACCCCTCCACTTT. Protein product: CASSPGQGSDSPLHF.

The J gene is TRBJ1-2, the V gene TRBV4-3, with D unresolved. Germline CDR1 and CDR2: LGHNA and YSLEER. Trimming cost V 0 bases and J 4 bases, with 12 bases left between them. The CDR3 sequence is 15 residues long. The CDR3 bases are TGCGCCAGCAGCCAAGATACCCACAGCGCCTATGGCTACACCTTC. It is translated as CASSQDTHSAYGYTF.

CDR3 nucleotide sequence: TGCGCCAGCAGCTCAACCGGGACAGGTTACAATGAGCAGTTCTTC. It is translated as CASSSTGTGYNEQFF. The chain uses TRBV5-1 and TRBJ2-1; the match to TRBD1 covers 8 bases. The V gene's germline CDR1 is SGHRS and CDR2 YFSETQ. V shed 3 bases and J 4 bases; nucleotides not matched to a gene: 6. The CDR3 spans 15 residues. The whole variable domain, remainder taken from reference TRBV5-1 and TRBJ2-1, is KAGVTQTPRYLIKTRGQQVTLSCSPISGHRSVSWYQQTPGQGLQFLFEYFSETQRNKGNFPGRFSGRQFSNSRSEMNVSTLELGDSALYLCASSSTGTGYNEQFFGPGTRLTVL.

V gene TRBV5-1 combines with J gene TRBJ2-2, with a weak D call TRBD1 (6 bases). V was trimmed by 3 bases and J by 5 bases, leaving 8 bases between them. The CDR3 spans 13 residues. Germline values: CDR1 SGHRS, CDR2 YFSETQ. CDR3 sequence reads: CASSSGQTGELFF. The CDR3 nucleotides read TGCGCCAGCAGCTCCGGACAGACCGGGGAGCTGTTTTTT. Based on the CDR3 plus reference TRBV5-1 and TRBJ2-2, the full variable domain is KAGVTQTPRYLIKTRGQQVTLSCSPISGHRSVSWYQQTPGQGLQFLFEYFSETQRNKGNFPGRFSGRQFSNSRSEMNVSTLELGDSALYLCASSSGQTGELFFGEGSRLTVL.

The chain combines TRBV4-1 with TRBJ1-5; maybe TRBD1 (5 bases). The CDR3 covers 19 residues. V was clipped by 7 bases and J by 0 bases, with 25 bases between them. Germline loops: CDR1 MGHRA, CDR2 YSYEKL. The CDR3 DNA reads TGCGCCAGCACCCTCTATGGGGCAGTCAAAAACTATAGCAATCAGCCCCAGCATTTT. Amino acid sequence: CASTLYGAVKNYSNQPQHF.

The rearrangement joins TRBV3-1 (or the pseudogene TRBV3-2) to TRBJ2-5; D unresolved. The germline gives CDR1 LGHDT, CDR2 YNNKEL (reference sequence). The CDR3 sequence is 14 residues long. V was shortened by 5 bases and J by 0 bases, with 10 bases between the two germline ends. CDR3 in DNA: TGTGCCAGCAGCTTAGATCCTTACCAAGAGACCCAGTACTTC. This encodes CASSLDPYQETQYF.

The rearrangement joins TRBV30 to TRBJ2-2, with unresolved D. The CDR3 totals 13 residues. V gave up 3 bases and J gave up 4 bases, with 9 bases separating them. The germline CDR1 and CDR2 sequences are GTSNPN and SVGIG (reference sequence). CDR3 residues: CAWRSSGTGELFF. The CDR3 nucleotides are TGTGCCTGGAGGTCTTCGGGCACCGGGGAGCTGTTTTTT.

This chain joins TRBV21-1 and TRBJ1-3. TRBV21-1 is marked as a pseudogene. This CDR3 is built from 16 residues. CDR3 nucleotides: TGTGCCACCCCCGCCCGGCTCCCTTATTCTGGAAACACCATATATTTT. Amino acids: CATPARLPYSGNTIYF.

The gene calls are TRBV4-3 and TRBJ2-7; D uncertain. There are 14 residues in the CDR3. The V end was cut by 0 bases, the J end by 7 bases, with 13 bases between. CDR1 is LGHNA, CDR2 YSLEER, per germline. The CDR3 bases are TGCGCCAGCAGCCAAGAGGTCGGGCACCGGGAGCAGTACTTC. This gives the protein CASSQEVGHREQYF.

The rearrangement links TRBV7-9 to TRBJ1-4; D is ambiguous. CDR3 size: 14 residues. The germline V and J ends were trimmed by 5 bases and 0 bases, with 7 bases remaining between them. The germline gives CDR1 SEHNR, CDR2 FQNEAQ (reference sequence). The CDR3 loop reads CASSPRATNEKLFF. DNA for the CDR3: TGTGCCAGCAGCCCCCGGGCAACTAATGAAAAACTGTTTTTT. The entire variable domain, with the rest obtained from reference TRBV7-9 and TRBJ1-4, is as follows: DTGVSQNPRHKITKRGQNVTFRCDPISEHNRLYWYRQTLGQGPEFLTYFQNEAQLEKSRLLSDRFSAERPKGSFSTLEIQRTEQGDSAMYLCASSPRATNEKLFFGSGTQLSVL.

The V call is TRBV5-6, the J call TRBJ2-7; D possibly corresponds to TRBD1 (5 bases). CDR3 length: 16 residues. Germline V gene lookup returns CDR1 SGHDT and CDR2 YYEEEE. Trimming cost V 2 bases and J 4 bases, with 19 bases left between them. The CDR3 sequence is CASSFKTAPISYEQYF. The CDR3 coding sequence is TGTGCCAGCAGCTTTAAGACAGCCCCAATTAGTTACGAGCAGTACTTC.

The chain combines TRBV3-1 (or the pseudogene TRBV3-2) with TRBJ2-3, with D unclear. The CDR3 consists of 12 residues. The germline V gene has CDR1 LGHDT and CDR2 YNNKEL (reference sequence). V gave up 0 bases and J gave up 2 bases, with 0 bases separating them. This CDR3 reads CASSQDTDTQYF. CDR3 sequence (DNA): TGTGCCAGCAGCCAAGACACAGATACGCAGTATTTT.

This chain connects TRBV6-5 to TRBJ2-3; 9 bases are a match to TRBD2. The CDR3 totals 15 residues. The junction had 4 bases not matched to a gene; V was cut back by 6 bases and J by 0 bases. Per germline, CDR1 MNHEY and CDR2 SVGAGI. CDR3 DNA sequence: TGTGCCAGCAGGGCTAGCGGGATTAGCACAGATACGCAGTATTTT. It translates to CASRASGISTDTQYF.

CDR3 sequence reads: CASSSGTAATF. The CDR3 DNA sequence: TGTGCCAGCAGTTCCGGGACAGCCGCAACCTTC. V and J are TRBV6-2 or TRBV6-3 and TRBJ1-2, with 7 bases aligning to TRBD1. V shed 4 bases and J 14 bases; nucleotides not matched to a gene: 7. Germline V gives CDR1 MNHEY, CDR2 SVGEGT. The CDR3 extends over 11 amino acids.

The rearrangement uses TRBV27 and TRBJ2-7; D not certain. The germline V gene has CDR1 MNHEY and CDR2 SMNVEV (reference sequence). This CDR3 contains 10 residues. Trimming pared 7 bases from V and 5 bases from J, leaving 6 bases between. CDR3 DNA sequence: TGTGCCAGCAAGATAGACGAGCAGTACTTC. Its protein is CASKIDEQYF.

This clone was recorded only once. The V call is TRBV28, the J call TRBJ2-7; a possible D gene is TRBD2 (6 bases). The CDR3 runs to 16 residues. The ends were cut back, 3 bases at V and 0 bases at J, with 15 bases in the middle. CDR1 is MDHEN and CDR2 is SYDVKM in the germline V gene. The CDR3 DNA reads as TGTGCCAGCAGTTTGCGGGGATCTAATCCCTCCTACGAGCAGTACTTC. Amino acid sequence: CASSLRGSNPSYEQYF.